This T cell receptor (beta chain) was recovered during a study of Graves' ophthalmopathy and Graves' hyperthyroidism. Study information: There was a collection of peripheral blood at initial diagnosis, before any treatment. Whole-study results and caveats: A majority of expanded thyroid clonotypes exceeding 0.001 frequency were likewise present in blood.

With respect to this clonotype: Its antigen is unidentified.

There are 14 residues in the CDR3. Germline V gives CDR1 SGHRS, CDR2 YFSETQ. With V trimmed by 2 bases and J by 6 bases, 5 bases remained unmatched. The sequenced template was RNA, covering the TCR beta CDR3 region. First-round RT-PCR with HTBI primers preceded a second-round multiplex PCR. In TCRdb, the multiplex PCR reads were re-called with MiXCR into one record per CDR3 protein. The table lists roughly 500,000 distinct CDR3 sequences, over 13% of them singletons, with roughly 9.8% in the top ten. This chain joins TRBV5-1 and TRBJ2-7; TRBD2 matches 10 bases. This TCR was recovered from a woman aged 25 to 45 with Graves' ophthalmopathy. The sequencing sample was made of blood. CDR3 amino acids: CASSFPGLATEQYF. The CDR3 bases are TGCGCCAGCAGCTTTCCGGGACTAGCGACCGAGCAGTACTTC.